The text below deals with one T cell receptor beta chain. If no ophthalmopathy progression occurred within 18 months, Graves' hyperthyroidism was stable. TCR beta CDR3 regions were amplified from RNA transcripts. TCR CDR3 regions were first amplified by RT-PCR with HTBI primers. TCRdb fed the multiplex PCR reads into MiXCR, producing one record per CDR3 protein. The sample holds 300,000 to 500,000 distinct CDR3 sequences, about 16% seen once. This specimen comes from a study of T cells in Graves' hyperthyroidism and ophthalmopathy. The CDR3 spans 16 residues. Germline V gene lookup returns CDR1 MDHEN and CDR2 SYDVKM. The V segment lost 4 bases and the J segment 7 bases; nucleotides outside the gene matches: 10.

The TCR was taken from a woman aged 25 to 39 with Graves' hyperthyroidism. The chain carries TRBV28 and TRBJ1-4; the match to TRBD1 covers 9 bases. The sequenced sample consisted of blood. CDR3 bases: TGTGCCAGCAGTTCACAGGGGGCCGGCGACAGTGAAAAACTGTTTTTT. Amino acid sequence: CASSSQGAGDSEKLFF.